Given below is one T cell receptor (beta chain) in context. What it binds is unknown. Read sequence stops 3 residues before the CDR3 end, and the germline J gene provides the missing end. The CDR3 is made up of 16 amino acids. Germline V CDR1 and CDR2: PRHDT, FYEKMQ (reference sequence). V gave up 3 bases and J gave up 5 bases, with 18 bases separating them. These data are taken from a study of Tregs in tolerant kidney transplant recipients. TCRdb's table, derived via immunoSEQ multiplex PCR, lists solely in-frame clones and lacks some. This listing includes under 35,000 clones. General study findings and limits: In tolerant patients, donor-specific Tregs outgrew total Tregs, suggesting antigen-driven expansion. Nucleotide sequences could not be compared across some patients' samples due to primer changes.

This clonotype was obtained from a human donor who received a combined kidney and bone marrow transplant. Sequences were derived from CD8+ T cells from blood, sampled before the transplant. This chain links TRBV13 with TRBJ2-3; possibly TRBD2 for D (6 bases). The part of the CDR3 DNA that was read is TGTGCCAGCAGCTTTTTTGGCGGGGCCCCCGGAGATACG. As protein: CASSFFGGAPGDT. Given in full, the CDR3 is CASSFFGGAPGDTQYF.